Shown below are 32 T cell receptor beta chains from a single sample sequenced in a study of T-cell memory formation after mild COVID-19. TCRdb reanalysed the 5' RACE reads using MiXCR and keeps one entry per CDR3 protein. Among some 350,000 distinct CDR3 sequences listed, less than 20% were seen once. The sequenced sample was PBMCs or a T cell subset sorted from them (not recorded which). The receptors were sampled from a man younger than 30 who had mild COVID-19 (a few samples of this study predate the infection). Cell type and time point are not known.

A few counts support this clonotype. CDR3 sequence (DNA): TGCGCCAGCAGCTACGGGATCCAAGAGACCCAGTACTTC. Protein product: CASSYGIQETQYF. The chain combines TRBV5-1 with TRBJ2-5, with D possibly matching TRBD2 (5 bases). V lost 3 bases and J 1 base, leaving 7 bases between the germline ends. This CDR3 has 13 amino acids. The germline CDR1 and CDR2 sequences are SGHRS and YFSETQ.

J is TRBJ2-3 and V is TRBV6-2 or TRBV6-3; 13 positions agree with TRBD2. The CDR3 has 20 amino acids. Germline V gene data show CDR1 as MNHEY and CDR2 as SVGEGT. J was trimmed by 6 bases and V by 6 bases; bases with no gene match: 21. This CDR3 reads CASSRWTSGGVVQHRDTQYF. The CDR3 region has the DNA TGTGCCAGCAGCCGCTGGACTAGCGGGGGTGTTGTCCAACACCGGGATACGCAGTATTTT.

This clonotype occurred a few times. The chain is built from TRBV18 and TRBJ2-1; weak D call: TRBD2 (6 bases). The CDR3 loop spans 14 amino acids. CDR1 is KGHSH and CDR2 is LQKENI in the germline V gene. The V gene lost 8 bases and the J gene lost 10 bases, with 21 bases spanning the gap. DNA for the CDR3: TGTGCCAGCCGTGAATCCGGGGGAGAGTACGAGCAGTTCTTC. It is translated as CASRESGGEYEQFF.

This clonotype was observed a handful of times. J is TRBJ2-2 and V is TRBV2; 8 bases are shared with TRBD1. The ends lost 7 bases at V and 0 bases at J; junction bases unmatched: 13. CDR1 is SNHLY, CDR2 FYNNEI, per germline. The CDR3 is made up of 18 amino acids. The CDR3 loop reads CASTGQAYPVANTGELFF. The CDR3 DNA reads as TGTGCCAGCACGGGACAGGCATACCCCGTCGCGAACACCGGGGAGCTGTTTTTT.

This clonotype was seen a few times. V usage is TRBV7-6 and J usage is TRBJ1-2; 8 nucleotides match TRBD1. Germline V lookup: CDR1 SGHVS, CDR2 FNYEAQ. Trimming took 6 bases from V and 7 from J; bases not matched to a gene: 7. The length of the CDR3 is 13 residues. The CDR3 loop reads CASSWGQGAGYTF. As DNA, the CDR3 is TGTGCCAGCAGTTGGGGGCAGGGGGCTGGCTACACCTTC.

The rearrangement joins TRBV29-1 to TRBJ1-2; tentatively, D is TRBD1 (5 bases). This CDR3 has 14 amino acids. V shed 6 bases and J shed 0 bases, with 14 bases lying between them. The V gene's germline CDR1 is SQVTM and CDR2 ANQGSEA. The CDR3 sequence is CSVLTVGANYGYTF. The CDR3 region has the DNA TGCAGCGTCCTGACAGTGGGAGCTAACTATGGCTACACCTTC. The complete variable domain, with remaining parts taken from reference TRBV29-1 and TRBJ1-2, reads SAVISQKPSRDICQRGTSLTIQCQVDSQVTMMFWYRQQPGQSLTLIATANQGSEATYESGFVIDKFPISRPNLTFSTLTVSNMSPEDSSIYLCSVLTVGANYGYTFGSGTRLTVV.

The chain uses TRBV6-2 or TRBV6-3 and TRBJ2-7, with a weak D call TRBD1 (6 bases). Trimming shortened V by 2 bases and J by 3 bases, and 11 bases separated the two germline ends. Germline CDR1 is MNHEY and CDR2 is SVGEGT. The CDR3 length is 14 residues. CDR3 protein: CASSYGARGYEQYV. The DNA for the CDR3 is TGTGCCAGCAGTTACGGTGCCAGGGGCTACGAGCAGTACGTC.

This clonotype was seen only once. The chain has TRBV10-2 and TRBJ1-1; D unclear. Per the germline V gene, CDR1 is WSHSY and CDR2 is SAAADI. V dropped 1 base and J dropped 7 bases, with 4 bases sitting between them. This CDR3 region has 11 residues. The CDR3 DNA follows: TGCGCCAGCAGTGAGTATATTGAAGCTTTCTTT. It specifies CASSEYIEAFF.

The chain combines TRBV11-2 with TRBJ2-1; D might be TRBD2 (5 bases). Trimming left V 3 bases short and J 15 bases short, with 15 bases between. The CDR3 sequence is 12 residues long. Germline lookup yields CDR1 SGHAT and CDR2 FQNNGV. CDR3 residues: CASSLGVLGPFF. The CDR3 region has the DNA TGTGCCAGCAGCTTGGGTGTACTAGGGCCGTTCTTC. The whole variable domain, filled in from reference TRBV11-2 and TRBJ2-1, reads EAGVAQSPRYKIIEKRQSVAFWCNPISGHATLYWYQQILGQGPKLLIQFQNNGVVDDSQLPKDRFSAERLKGVDSTLKIQPAKLEDSAVYLCASSLGVLGPFFGPGTRLTVL.

The chain recombines TRBV27 with TRBJ1-2, with 7 bases aligning to TRBD1. This CDR3 has 15 amino acids. Looked up from germline, CDR1 is MNHEY and CDR2 is SMNVEV (reference sequence). The V gene end was trimmed by 0 bases and the J gene end by 7 bases; junction bases not matched to a gene: 8. In DNA form, the CDR3 reads TGTGCCAGCAGTTTATCGAGGACAGGAGGGCTTGGCTACACCTTC. Amino acid sequence: CASSLSRTGGLGYTF.

This clonotype was counted a few times. The V and J genes are TRBV6-6 and TRBJ1-2, with D possibly matching TRBD1 (6 bases). The CDR3 has 17 residues. Looked up from germline, CDR1 is MNHNY and CDR2 is SVGAGI (reference sequence). V was shortened by 0 bases and J by 2 bases, with 16 bases between the two germline ends. The CDR3 nucleotides read TGTGCCAGCAGTTACTCGATCTCCAGGGGCGGAAACTATGGCTACACCTTC. Residues: CASSYSISRGGNYGYTF.

This clonotype was seen repeatedly, ten times or more. The CDR3: CASSLTPSGGDNEQFF. Written as DNA, the CDR3 is TGCGCCAGCAGCTTGACCCCCAGCGGGGGGGACAATGAGCAGTTCTTC. This rearrangement joins TRBV5-1 to TRBJ2-1; 10 bases align to TRBD2. Germline loops: CDR1 SGHRS, CDR2 YFSETQ. Trimming removed 1 base from V and 5 bases from J; junction bases left unmatched: 6. The CDR3 contains 16 residues.

This clonotype was counted only a few times. The rearrangement links TRBV14 to TRBJ2-1; 8 positions match TRBD2. This CDR3 spans 17 amino acids. The V gene's germline CDR1 is SGHDN and CDR2 FVKESK. After removal of 6 bases from V and 8 bases from J, the junction contained 18 bases not matched to a gene. The DNA of the CDR3 is TGTGCCAGCAGGTCCTACCCACCAGCGGGGGAATGGGATGAGCAGTTCTTC. Translating it yields CASRSYPPAGEWDEQFF.

This clonotype was counted once. The chain combines TRBV6-1 with TRBJ1-2; D may be TRBD1 (5 bases). The germline CDR1 and CDR2 sequences are MNHNS and SASEGT. The length of the CDR3 is 13 residues. V dropped 2 bases and J dropped 8 bases, with 12 bases sitting between them. The CDR3 sequence is CASSETSHRGYTF. The CDR3 region has the DNA TGTGCCAGCAGTGAAACTTCTCACAGGGGCTACACCTTC.

The V gene is TRBV4-2, the J gene TRBJ1-3; weak D call: TRBD1 (5 bases). The CDR3 has 16 residues. The germline CDR1 and CDR2 sequences are LGHNA and YNFKEQ. V lost 0 bases, J lost 0 bases, and 9 bases lay in between. The CDR3 sequence: CASSQDLDSSGNTIYF. CDR3 coding DNA: TGTGCCAGCAGCCAAGACCTCGACAGCTCTGGAAACACCATATATTTT.

This clonotype was observed many times. This chain connects TRBV5-1 to TRBJ2-7; 8 positions match TRBD1. The CDR3 contains 17 residues. After removal of 1 base from V and 3 bases from J, the junction contained 12 bases not matched to a gene. CDR1 and CDR2 from the germline V gene are SGHRS and YFSETQ. CDR3 amino acids: CASSLSYGTGLYYEQYF. The CDR3 coding sequence is TGCGCCAGCAGCTTGAGCTATGGGACAGGCTTATACTACGAGCAGTACTTC. Full variable domain (rest looked up from reference TRBV5-1 and TRBJ2-7): KAGVTQTPRYLIKTRGQQVTLSCSPISGHRSVSWYQQTPGQGLQFLFEYFSETQRNKGNFPGRFSGRQFSNSRSEMNVSTLELGDSALYLCASSLSYGTGLYYEQYFGPGTRLTVT.

The genes are TRBV30 and TRBJ2-5; TRBD2 agrees at 12 bases. V was clipped by 0 bases and J by 3 bases; unmatched bases: 5. The CDR3 contains 16 residues. Germline-derived CDR1 and CDR2 are GTSNPN and SVGIG (reference sequence). The chain's CDR3 is CAWSVLAGGPEETQYF. The CDR3 DNA sequence: TGTGCCTGGAGTGTACTAGCGGGGGGACCGGAAGAGACCCAGTACTTC.

This clonotype was counted only a few times. The V and J genes are TRBV6-4 and TRBJ2-5, with 8 bases fitting TRBD1. The CDR3 is 13 amino acids. J gave up 7 bases and V 3 bases, and 4 bases lay outside the gene matches. Germline values: CDR1 MRHNA, CDR2 SNTAGT. The CDR3 region is CASSEGTGGTQYF. The CDR3 DNA sequence: TGTGCCAGCAGTGAAGGGACAGGTGGGACCCAGTACTTC.

This clonotype was observed a handful of times. The J gene is TRBJ1-4, the V gene TRBV7-6; no clear D. The ends were cut back, 3 bases at V and 7 bases at J, with 18 bases in the middle. The CDR3 has 16 amino acids. Per germline, CDR1 SGHVS and CDR2 FNYEAQ. The CDR3 protein is CASSFNNAQGGEKLFF. The CDR3 DNA reads TGTGCCAGCAGCTTCAATAACGCACAAGGTGGTGAAAAACTGTTTTTT.

The CDR3 is CASSPRRQSTDTQYF. CDR3 in DNA: TGTGCCAGCTCACCGAGGAGGCAGAGCACAGATACGCAGTATTTT. V and J are TRBV18 and TRBJ2-3; D is perhaps TRBD2 (5 bases). Germline CDR1 and CDR2: KGHSH and LQKENI. Between the trimmed V and J ends, which lost 3 bases and 0 bases, there was a span of 10 bases. The CDR3 contains 15 residues.

The chain has TRBV25-1 and TRBJ2-7, with unresolved D. Germline V gene data show CDR1 as MGHDK and CDR2 as SYGVNS. The CDR3 consists of 11 residues. Trimming removed 3 bases at V and 3 bases at J, with 3 bases between. CDR3 DNA: TGTGCCAGCAGTGACTACTACGAGCAGTACGTC. It is translated as CASSDYYEQYV.

This clonotype appeared a few times. The V and J genes are TRBV5-1 and TRBJ2-2, with D maybe TRBD1 (6 bases). The CDR3 spans 16 residues. Trimming left V 7 bases short and J 0 bases short, with 16 bases between. CDR1 is SGHRS and CDR2 is YFSETQ in the germline V gene. Here the CDR3 DNA reads TGCGCCAGCCGCGCTAGGCAGGGGACGAACACCGGGGAGCTGTTTTTT. Protein: CASRARQGTNTGELFF.

The gene calls are TRBV5-1 and TRBJ1-1; tentatively, D is TRBD1 (5 bases). Germline V gives CDR1 SGHRS, CDR2 YFSETQ. The CDR3 sequence is 14 residues long. Deletions cut 4 bases from V and 5 bases from J, with 15 bases between. The CDR3 region has the DNA TGCGCCAGCAGCCGGGGCGCACTGGGGACTGAAGCTTTCTTT. Its protein product is CASSRGALGTEAFF.

The chain's CDR3 is CASSQDQHREFRNTIYF. The DNA of the CDR3 is TGCGCCAGCAGCCAAGATCAGCACAGGGAGTTTAGAAACACCATATATTTT. The genes are TRBV4-1 and TRBJ1-3, with D maybe TRBD1 (6 bases). Trimming cost V 0 bases and J 5 bases, with 17 bases left between them. CDR3 length: 17 amino acids. CDR1 is MGHRA, CDR2 YSYEKL, per germline.

The chain employs TRBV18 and TRBJ2-1; D not certain. From germline, CDR1 is KGHSH and CDR2 LQKENI. The CDR3 length is 16 residues. V lost 3 bases, J lost 8 bases, and 20 bases lay in between. The CDR3: CASSPGPEEGSDEQFF. Here the CDR3 DNA reads TGTGCCAGCTCACCTGGGCCCGAGGAAGGGTCGGATGAGCAGTTCTTC.

The chain carries TRBV4-1 and TRBJ2-7; TRBD1 agrees at 10 bases. This CDR3 spans 16 amino acids. Germline V lookup: CDR1 MGHRA, CDR2 YSYEKL. V shed 4 bases, J shed 5 bases, and the junction held 11 bases outside the gene matches. This chain's CDR3 is CASSPGTGAAFHEQYV. The DNA of the CDR3 is TGCGCCAGCAGCCCTGGGACAGGGGCGGCTTTCCACGAGCAGTACGTC.

This clonotype turned up a few times. This chain's CDR3 is CASSYSWGMNTEAFF. The CDR3 DNA is TGTGCCAGCAGTTACTCCTGGGGGATGAACACTGAAGCTTTCTTT. The rearrangement links TRBV6-2 or TRBV6-3 to TRBJ1-1; tentatively, D is TRBD1 (5 bases). The ends were cut back, 0 bases at V and 0 bases at J, with 8 bases in the middle. CDR1 and CDR2 (germline): MNHEY, SVGEGT. This CDR3 has 15 residues.

The V gene is TRBV2, the J gene TRBJ1-1; D is undetermined. V gave up 2 bases and J gave up 0 bases, with 7 bases separating them. The CDR3 length is 14 residues. Germline CDR1 and CDR2: SNHLY and FYNNEI. The CDR3 sequence: CASSEIRLNTEAFF. The CDR3 DNA reads as TGTGCCAGCAGTGAAATCAGACTGAACACTGAAGCTTTCTTT. Full variable domain (rest looked up from reference TRBV2 and TRBJ1-1): EPEVTQTPSHQVTQMGQEVILRCVPISNHLYFYWYRQILGQKVEFLVSFYNNEISEKSEIFDDQFSVERPDGSNFTLKIRSTKLEDSAMYFCASSEIRLNTEAFFGQGTRLTVV.

This clonotype was seen a handful of times. The rearrangement joins TRBV10-1 to TRBJ2-3; a possible D gene is TRBD2 (6 bases). The CDR3 loop spans 14 amino acids. Per germline, CDR1 WNHNN and CDR2 SYGVQD (reference sequence). V lost 6 bases to trimming and J lost 2 bases, with 12 bases between them. CDR3 nucleotide sequence: TGCGCCAGCAGGGGGGACTGGCCCACAGATACGCAGTATTTT. As protein: CASRGDWPTDTQYF.

For the CDR3, the DNA is TGTGCCAGCAGCTTAGGTCCTAGCGGCACAGATACGCAGTATTTT. Translating gives CASSLGPSGTDTQYF. V usage is TRBV7-2 and J usage is TRBJ2-3; D is possibly TRBD2 (6 bases). The germline V gene encodes CDR1 SGHTA and CDR2 FQGNSA. This CDR3 contains 15 residues. Trimming took 1 base from V and 1 from J, leaving 9 bases between them.

V is TRBV7-6 and J is TRBJ2-2, with 11 bases lining up with TRBD2. This CDR3 is 16 amino acids long. The V gene's germline CDR1 is SGHVS and CDR2 FNYEAQ. V gave up 5 bases and J gave up 6 bases; unmatched junction bases: 8. The CDR3 spells CASSNSRTSGPGELFF. The CDR3 nucleotides read TGTGCCAGCAGCAACTCCAGGACTAGCGGGCCCGGGGAGCTGTTTTTT. Full variable domain (remainder filled in from reference TRBV7-6 and TRBJ2-2): GAGVSQSPRYKVTKRGQDVALRCDPISGHVSLYWYRQALGQGPEFLTYFNYEAQQDKSGLPNDRFSAERPEGSISTLTIQRTEQRDSAMYRCASSNSRTSGPGELFFGEGSRLTVL.

This clonotype was detected only a few times. The rearrangement links TRBV5-1 to TRBJ1-2; D uncertain. Germline lookup yields CDR1 SGHRS and CDR2 YFSETQ. The CDR3 has 16 amino acids. V was shortened by 0 bases and J by 4 bases, with 16 bases between the two germline ends. In nucleotides, the CDR3 is TGCGCCAGCAGCTTGGGGACCGTCTCACAGACCTATGGCTACACCTTC. It specifies CASSLGTVSQTYGYTF.